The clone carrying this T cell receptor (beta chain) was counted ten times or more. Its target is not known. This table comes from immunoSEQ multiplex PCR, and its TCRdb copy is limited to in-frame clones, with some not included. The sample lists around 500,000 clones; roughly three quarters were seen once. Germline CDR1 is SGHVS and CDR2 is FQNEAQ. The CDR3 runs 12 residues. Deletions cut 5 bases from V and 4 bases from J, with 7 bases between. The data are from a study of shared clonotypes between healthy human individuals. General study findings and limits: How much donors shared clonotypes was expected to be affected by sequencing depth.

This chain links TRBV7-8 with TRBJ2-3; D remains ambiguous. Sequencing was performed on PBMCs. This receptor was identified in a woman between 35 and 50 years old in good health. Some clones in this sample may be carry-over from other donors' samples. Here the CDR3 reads CASSHGSDTQYF. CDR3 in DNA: TGTGCCAGCAGCCACGGGTCAGATACGCAGTATTTT.